What follows is one T cell receptor (beta chain) and its context. Seattle patient enrollment occurred during active infection, with longitudinal follow-up thereafter. Per the original data handling: Reference gene primers were amplified, and this amplification served to estimate nucleated cell counts. The table came from immunoSEQ multiplex PCR; TCRdb's copy has only in-frame clones and leaves some out. The DNA was the basis for D and trimming; V, J and clone size are from that table. The table has fewer than 450,000 clones, about 87% seen once. This record comes from a study of blood T cell repertoires in COVID-19. On the study more broadly: Sites across the United States, Italy and Spain contributed samples from acute and convalescent COVID-19.

Germline lookup yields CDR1 SGHVS and CDR2 FQNEAQ. V was pared by 0 bases and J by 6 bases, with 15 bases between. CDR3 length: 16 amino acids. This rearrangement joins TRBV7-8 to TRBJ2-4; D perhaps matches TRBD2 (6 bases). The sample consisted of peripheral blood. The sequence was collected from a woman between 45 and 65 years old with COVID-19, enrolled during active disease. CDR3 amino acids: CASSLAEGAASNIQYF. The CDR3 bases are TGTGCCAGCAGCTTAGCGGAGGGTGCGGCGTCAAACATTCAGTACTTC.